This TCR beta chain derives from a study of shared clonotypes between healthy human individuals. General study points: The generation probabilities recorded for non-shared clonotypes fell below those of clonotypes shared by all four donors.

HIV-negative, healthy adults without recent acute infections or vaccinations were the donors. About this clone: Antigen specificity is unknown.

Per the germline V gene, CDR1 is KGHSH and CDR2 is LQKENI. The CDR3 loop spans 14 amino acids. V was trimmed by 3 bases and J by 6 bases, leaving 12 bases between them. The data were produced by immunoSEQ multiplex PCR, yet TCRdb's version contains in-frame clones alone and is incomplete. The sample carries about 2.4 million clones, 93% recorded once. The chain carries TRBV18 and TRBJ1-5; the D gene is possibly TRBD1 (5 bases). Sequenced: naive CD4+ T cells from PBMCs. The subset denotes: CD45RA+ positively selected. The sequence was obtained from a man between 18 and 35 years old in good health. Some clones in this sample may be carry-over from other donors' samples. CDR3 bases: TGTGCCAGCTCACCCGGCCGGGGGTTTCAGCCCCAGCATTTT. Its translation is CASSPGRGFQPQHF. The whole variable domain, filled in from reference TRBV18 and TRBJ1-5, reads NAGVMQNPRHLVRRRGQEARLRCSPMKGHSHVYWYRQLPEEGLKFMVYLQKENIIDESGMPKERFSAEFPKEGPSILRIQQVVRGDSAAYFCASSPGRGFQPQHFGDGTRLSIL.